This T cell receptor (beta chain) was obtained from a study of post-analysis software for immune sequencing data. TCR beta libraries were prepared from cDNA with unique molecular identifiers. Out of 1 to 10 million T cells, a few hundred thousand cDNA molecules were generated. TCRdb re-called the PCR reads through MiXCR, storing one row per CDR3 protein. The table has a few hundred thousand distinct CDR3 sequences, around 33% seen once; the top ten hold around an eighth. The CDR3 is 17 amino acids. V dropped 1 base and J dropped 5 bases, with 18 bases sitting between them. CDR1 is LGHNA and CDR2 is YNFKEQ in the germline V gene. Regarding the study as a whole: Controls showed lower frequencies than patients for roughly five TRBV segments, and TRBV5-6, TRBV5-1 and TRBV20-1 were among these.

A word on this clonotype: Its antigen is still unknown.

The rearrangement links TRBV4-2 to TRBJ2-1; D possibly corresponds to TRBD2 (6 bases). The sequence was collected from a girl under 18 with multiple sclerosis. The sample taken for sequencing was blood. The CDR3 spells CASSQVPTRKNHNEQFF. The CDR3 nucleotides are TGTGCCAGCAGCCAAGTTCCGACTAGGAAAAACCACAATGAGCAGTTCTTC.